These 11 T cell receptor beta chains originate from one sample sequenced in a study of regulatory T cells in long-lasting Graves disease. The authors built TCR beta libraries using iRepertoire HTBI primers and Arm-PCR of CDR3 regions. TCRdb processed the multiplex PCR reads anew with MiXCR; each CDR3 protein has one entry. The sample consists of 400,000 to 550,000 distinct CDR3 sequences, under 15% of them appearing once. Described time point: newly diagnosed GD, antithyroid drugs for less than 3 months. Generation of the TCR library employed RNA extracted from PBMCs. The sample was also linked to a second study, of T cells in Graves' hyperthyroidism and ophthalmopathy.

Sequencing used peripheral blood mononuclear cells (PBMCs), obtained at new diagnosis, from a patient treated with antithyroid drugs. The receptors derive from a woman between 25 and 40 years old with Graves disease.

The chain uses TRBV6-1 and TRBJ1-3; 8 nucleotides line up with TRBD1. J gave up 2 bases and V 6 bases, and 6 bases lay outside the gene matches. Germline-derived CDR1 and CDR2 are MNHNS and SASEGT. The CDR3 totals 15 residues. The CDR3 DNA follows: TGTGCCAGCAGAGACAGGGGAGATCCTGGAAACACCATATATTTT. It encodes CASRDRGDPGNTIYF.

The table lists this clonotype with a few counts. This could be a read error, since a much larger clone is one nucleotide away. The V gene is TRBV7-6, the J gene TRBJ2-7; perhaps TRBD2 as D (5 bases). V shed 5 bases and J shed 0 bases, with 8 bases lying between them. CDR3 length equals 13 residues. Germline V CDR1 and CDR2: SGHVS, FNYEAQ. The CDR3 nucleotides are TGTGCCAGCAGCACGGGGAGCTCCTACGAGCAGTACTTC. Translated: CASSTGSSYEQYF.

The chain links TRBV20-1 to TRBJ2-2; D may be TRBD1 or TRBD2 (5 bases each). Germline values: CDR1 DFQATT, CDR2 SNEGSKA (reference sequence). The ends were cut back, 5 bases at V and 1 base at J, with 8 bases in the middle. This CDR3 region has 13 residues. CDR3 in DNA: TGCAGTGCTTGGGACCTGAACACCGGGGAGCTGTTTTTT. Its translation is CSAWDLNTGELFF.

This clonotype was counted at least ten times. The J gene is TRBJ2-1, the V gene TRBV6-2 or TRBV6-3; 9 positions agree with TRBD2. Per germline, CDR1 MNHEY and CDR2 SVGEGT. The CDR3 extends over 18 amino acids. V lost 5 bases, J lost 2 bases, and 13 bases stayed unmatched. The CDR3 nucleotides are TGTGCCAGCAGTACCTCCGCCCGGGGACTAGCAACCTACAATGAGCAGTTCTTC. Translated: CASSTSARGLATYNEQFF.

V gene TRBV3-1 combines with J gene TRBJ2-7; 14 bases align to TRBD2. The CDR3 sequence is 17 residues long. V trimming: 7 bases; J trimming: 2 bases; junction bases outside the gene matches: 10. Germline V gene data show CDR1 as LGHDT and CDR2 as YNNKEL (reference sequence). CDR3 residues: CASTRGLAGAPPYEQYF. In DNA form, the CDR3 reads TGTGCCAGCACCCGGGGACTAGCGGGAGCCCCCCCCTACGAGCAGTACTTC.

This chain uses TRBV4-1 with TRBJ1-5; TRBD1 matches 7 bases. The V gene end was trimmed by 0 bases and the J gene end by 7 bases; junction bases not matched to a gene: 6. In germline, CDR1 is MGHRA, CDR2 YSYEKL. CDR3 length: 15 residues. CDR3 region: CASSQDPAGGQPQHF. The CDR3, as DNA: TGCGCCAGCAGCCAAGATCCGGCAGGGGGGCAGCCCCAGCATTTT.

This clonotype was detected only a few times. The chain joins TRBV4-1 to TRBJ2-7, with 10 bases fitting TRBD2. The CDR3 totals 16 residues. Looked up from germline, CDR1 is MGHRA and CDR2 is YSYEKL. V was pared by 3 bases and J by 2 bases, with 7 bases of the junction left unmatched. The CDR3 nucleotides are TGCGCCAGCAGCCATCCTAGAGGACTAGCGGCCTACGAGCAGTACTTC. It is translated as CASSHPRGLAAYEQYF.

Points on this clonotype: A junction boundary mismatches the germline segment, possibly from a read error. The genes are TRBV11-2 and TRBJ2-1, with D unclear. The CDR3 sequence is 12 residues long. Germline V gene lookup returns CDR1 SGHAT and CDR2 FQNNGV. In nucleotides, the CDR3 is TGCGCCAGCAGCCAATATAACAATGAGCAGTTCTTC. Translated: CASSQYNNEQFF.

Many counts were recorded for this clonotype. The V call is TRBV7-8, the J call TRBJ2-1; 11 bases match TRBD2. This CDR3 is 16 amino acids long. Germline lookup yields CDR1 SGHVS and CDR2 FQNEAQ. V was clipped by 5 bases and J by 7 bases; unmatched bases: 10. The CDR3: CASSLHGTSGVNEQFF. The DNA for the CDR3 is TGTGCCAGCAGCCTACACGGGACTAGCGGTGTGAATGAGCAGTTCTTC.

This clonotype was seen only a few times. This chain links TRBV27 with TRBJ1-6; D not resolved. The germline CDR1 and CDR2 sequences are MNHEY and SMNVEV (reference sequence). V lost 3 bases and J lost 7, with 7 bases in between. The CDR3 runs to 13 residues. CDR3 sequence: CASSLMRNSPLHF. CDR3 nucleotide sequence: TGTGCCAGCAGTTTGATGCGAAATTCACCCCTCCACTTT.

The table lists this clonotype with a few counts. The J gene is TRBJ2-1, the V gene TRBV5-5, with D perhaps TRBD2 (5 bases). The CDR3 extends over 15 amino acids. Germline CDR1 reads SGHKS; CDR2 reads YYEKEE (reference sequence). Trimming shortened V by 0 bases and J by 7 bases, and 14 bases separated the two germline ends. Written as DNA, the CDR3 is TGTGCCAGCAGCTTGGCGGCGGCGGGCGGGAATGAGCAGTTCTTC. Its protein product is CASSLAAAGGNEQFF.